This record covers a single T cell receptor beta chain. What it recognizes is unknown. Prior to sequencing, the ViraFEST assay stimulated PBMC with viral peptide pools, which expanded the antigen-specific CD4+ T cells. Cells that had been cultured for nine to eleven days were the source of isolated CD4+ T cells. Two-dose BNT162b2 or mRNA-1273 vaccination was given to participants. The sample is drawn from a study of vaccination effects on CD4 cells after COVID-19. Unmatched junction bases numbered 6, after V lost 5 bases and J lost 2 bases. Germline loops: CDR1 MNHEY, CDR2 SVGAGI. The CDR3 runs 14 residues. Whole-study findings and limits: Pronounced clonal contraction occurred in clones induced by infection and by vaccine late after vaccination.

Sequencing used immunoSEQ multiplex PCR; TCRdb keeps in-frame clones, though not all of them. The repertoire includes over 30,000 clones, roughly 82% of them detected once, and about 1.6% sits in the top ten. This chain connects TRBV6-5 to TRBJ2-7, with 7 bases identical to TRBD2. Sequences were derived from CD4+ T cells from PBMCs cultured with HCoV-NL63 spike peptides, sampled after COVID-19 vaccination. The source is a human donor who received a COVID-19 vaccine. Some clones in this sample may be carry-over from other donors' samples. CDR3 bases: TGTGCCAGCAGTCCGAGCGGGGACGCCTACGAGCAGTACGTC. It encodes CASSPSGDAYEQYV.